One sample yielded the 19 T cell receptor beta chains listed below, sequenced in a study of cytomegalovirus exposure and HLA in healthy donors. TCRdb's copy holds only in-frame clones and misses some; the assay was immunoSEQ multiplex PCR. The table includes 120,000 to 150,000 clones, approximately 85% detected once. Source material: PBMCs. The receptors originated from a woman in her twenties or thirties in good health and CMV-seronegative.

This chain uses TRBV4-2 with TRBJ2-5, with TRBD2 as a possible D gene (7 bases). The germline CDR1 and CDR2 sequences are LGHNA and YNFKEQ. CDR3 length equals 20 residues. V dropped 0 bases and J dropped 0 bases, with 23 bases sitting between them. In DNA form, the CDR3 reads TGTGCCAGCAGCCAAGAGGGCGCGGGGGCCCACCCGGGGTACCAAGAGACCCAGTACTTC. It specifies CASSQEGAGAHPGYQETQYF.

The CDR3 loop reads CASSPWGHTEAFF. Written as DNA, the CDR3 is TGCGCCAGCAGCCCCTGGGGGCACACTGAAGCTTTCTTT. The V and J genes are TRBV5-1 and TRBJ1-1; tentative D call: TRBD1 (6 bases). V lost 4 bases and J 3 bases, leaving 10 bases between the germline ends. CDR3 length equals 13 residues. The germline V gene has CDR1 SGHRS and CDR2 YFSETQ.

This chain connects TRBV6-1 to TRBJ1-5, with 10 bases matching TRBD1. The V and J ends lost 4 bases and 0 bases, in that order; junction bases with no gene match: 9. Germline V CDR1 and CDR2: MNHNS, SASEGT. The CDR3 runs 18 residues. The CDR3: CASSGRDRGLFSNQPQHF. The CDR3 DNA reads as TGTGCCAGCAGTGGTCGGGACAGGGGATTATTTAGCAATCAGCCCCAGCATTTT.

The chain is built from TRBV18 and TRBJ2-7; D is possibly TRBD1 (6 bases). CDR1 and CDR2 from the germline V gene are KGHSH and LQKENI. V was shortened by 0 bases and J by 5 bases, with 11 bases between the two germline ends. CDR3 length: 14 amino acids. The CDR3 DNA reads as TGTGCCAGCTCACCACCGTCAAGGACAGACGAGCAGTACTTC. Its protein is CASSPPSRTDEQYF. The variable domain in full, completed from reference TRBV18 and TRBJ2-7, reads NAGVMQNPRHLVRRRGQEARLRCSPMKGHSHVYWYRQLPEEGLKFMVYLQKENIIDESGMPKERFSAEFPKEGPSILRIQQVVRGDSAAYFCASSPPSRTDEQYFGPGTRLTVT.

CDR3 in DNA: TGTGCCAGCAGTGAGGGGGCATCCTACAATGAGCAGTTCTTC. Its translation is CASSEGASYNEQFF. The rearrangement joins TRBV6-5 to TRBJ2-1; TRBD1 matches at 7 bases. Germline V gene sequence: CDR1 MNHEY, CDR2 SVGAGI. The CDR3 spans 14 residues. With 5 bases clipped from V and 1 base from J, the junction kept 2 bases outside the gene matches.

The chain combines TRBV4-1 with TRBJ2-5; the match to TRBD2 covers 7 bases. This CDR3 has 16 residues. V lost 2 bases to trimming and J lost 5 bases; unmatched junction nucleotides: 11. CDR1 is MGHRA and CDR2 is YSYEKL in the germline V gene. CDR3 in DNA: TGCGCCAGCAGCCAACCTAGGGCGGGGGTGCGGGAGACCCAGTACTTC. Encoded protein: CASSQPRAGVRETQYF.

The chain joins TRBV5-6 to TRBJ1-5; maybe TRBD1 (5 bases). The germline gives CDR1 SGHDT, CDR2 YYEEEE. The V end lost 4 bases, the J end lost 11 bases, and 16 bases lay between the germline ends. The CDR3 has 13 amino acids. The CDR3: CASSSGRGFSQHF. CDR3 bases: TGTGCCAGCAGCAGCGGGCGGGGGTTTTCCCAGCATTTT.

V gene TRBV5-1 combines with J gene TRBJ2-5, with TRBD1 identical over 7 bases. The CDR3 runs to 15 residues. V lost 0 bases, J lost 5 bases, and 7 bases stayed unmatched. Germline V gene data show CDR1 as SGHRS and CDR2 as YFSETQ. The CDR3, as DNA: TGCGCCAGCAGCTTGGAGGGGGCCGTTCGGGAGACCCAGTACTTC. Its protein product is CASSLEGAVRETQYF.

The rearrangement uses TRBV6-5 and TRBJ1-1; maybe TRBD1 (6 bases). Germline V gives CDR1 MNHEY, CDR2 SVGAGI. V shed 4 bases and J shed 5 bases, with 17 bases lying between them. The CDR3 length is 15 residues. The CDR3 loop reads CASSSPRGDITEAFF. CDR3 bases: TGTGCCAGCAGTTCCCCCCGGGGGGACATAACTGAAGCTTTCTTT.

This clone was seen only once. V gene TRBV7-2 combines with J gene TRBJ2-1, with TRBD2 as a possible D gene (6 bases). The CDR3 runs 14 residues. Trimming took off 3 bases at V and 8 bases at J, with 14 bases between the two ends. Germline V gives CDR1 SGHTA, CDR2 FQGNSA. CDR3 coding DNA: TGTGCCAGCAGCTTTGTCGGGGGTAAGGATGAGCAGTTCTTC. This codes for CASSFVGGKDEQFF.

The chain has TRBV28 and TRBJ2-2, with D perhaps matching TRBD2 (7 bases). The V and J ends lost 3 bases and 5 bases respectively, with 13 bases between them. The CDR3 runs 15 residues. Germline V gene data show CDR1 as MDHEN and CDR2 as SYDVKM. CDR3 residues: CASSFGGARTGELFF. The CDR3 DNA is TGTGCCAGCAGTTTTGGGGGGGCGCGGACCGGGGAGCTGTTTTTT.

The CDR3: CASAVDSGRNQPQHF. The CDR3 nucleotides are TGTGCCAGCGCGGTCGACAGTGGCCGCAATCAGCCCCAGCATTTT. This chain joins TRBV2 and TRBJ1-5, with a weak D call TRBD1 (5 bases). Germline-derived CDR1 and CDR2 are SNHLY and FYNNEI. Deletions cut 8 bases from V and 2 bases from J, with 16 bases between. The CDR3 length is 15 residues.

The V call is TRBV18, the J call TRBJ2-7, with a weak D call TRBD1 (5 bases). Germline CDR1 is KGHSH and CDR2 is LQKENI. V lost 5 bases and J lost 1, with 9 bases in between. The CDR3 spans 13 residues. CDR3 sequence (DNA): TGTGCCAGCTCAGCCCCAGGGTCCTACGAGCAGTACTTC. Translated, it gives CASSAPGSYEQYF.

The chain is built from TRBV7-2 and TRBJ1-6, with 9 bases aligning to TRBD1. Germline CDR1 reads SGHTA; CDR2 reads FQGNSA. The ends lost 3 bases at V and 9 bases at J; junction bases unmatched: 6. The CDR3 is 15 amino acids. Written as DNA, the CDR3 is TGTGCCAGCAGCTTCGGCGGGACAGGGCGTTCACCCCTCCACTTT. This codes for CASSFGGTGRSPLHF.

CDR3 DNA: TGTGCCAGCAGTGGCCCTGGGACTAGCCTGCAGTTCTTC. It yields the protein CASSGPGTSLQFF. The chain uses TRBV28 and TRBJ2-1; the match to TRBD2 covers 9 bases. Germline assignment: CDR1 MDHEN and CDR2 SYDVKM. After removal of 5 bases from V and 12 bases from J, the junction contained 8 bases not matched to a gene. The CDR3 is 13 amino acids.

The genes are TRBV7-9 and TRBJ2-5, with TRBD1 matching 8 bases. The CDR3 length is 13 residues. Germline assignment: CDR1 SEHNR and CDR2 FQNEAQ (reference sequence). Trimming took 2 bases from V and 4 from J; bases not matched to a gene: 0. The DNA for the CDR3 is TGTGCCAGCAGCTTAACAGGGGGAGAGACCCAGTACTTC. This translates into CASSLTGGETQYF.

This rearrangement joins TRBV2 to TRBJ1-5; 9 nucleotides agree with TRBD1. The CDR3 has 14 amino acids. CDR1 and CDR2 from the germline V gene are SNHLY and FYNNEI. The junction had 5 bases not matched to a gene; V was cut back by 5 bases and J by 6 bases. The CDR3 DNA reads as TGTGCCAGCAGTACAGGGGGCGCAGGTCAGCCCCAGCATTTT. This sequence encodes CASSTGGAGQPQHF.

This clone has just one count. This chain links TRBV10-3 with TRBJ2-7, with D tentatively TRBD2 (6 bases). Per germline, CDR1 ENHRY and CDR2 SYGVKD. With 0 bases removed from V and 0 bases from J, the gap between germline ends came to 9 bases. CDR3 length equals 15 residues. The DNA for the CDR3 is TGTGCCATCAGTGAGTCTAATAGCGGCTCCTACGAGCAGTACTTC. Protein product: CAISESNSGSYEQYF.

The rearrangement links TRBV11-2 to TRBJ2-5, with no clear D. The CDR3 consists of 17 residues. V dropped 1 base and J dropped 4 bases, with 19 bases sitting between them. Germline CDR1 SGHAT, CDR2 FQNNGV. The CDR3 bases are TGTGCCAGCAGCTTAGGTCCCGTTAGAGACCCAGGAGAGACCCAGTACTTC. Amino acid sequence: CASSLGPVRDPGETQYF.